Reported below is one TCR beta chain. This sample was taken from a study of control samples from healthy donors and cancer patients. The assay was immunoSEQ multiplex PCR, and TCRdb's table has in-frame clones only and misses some. The sample yields about 120,000 clones, 85% to 90% seen once. The CDR3 sequence is 16 residues long. Germline CDR1 reads MNHNS; CDR2 reads SASEGT. V gave up 4 bases and J gave up 4 bases, with 18 bases separating them. This receptor was taken from a woman in her seventies in good health. V and J are TRBV6-1 and TRBJ2-3; D possibly matches TRBD1 or TRBD2 (6 bases each). Material for sequencing was blood. The DNA of the CDR3 is TGTGCCAGCAGTGTTAAGGGGGGAGTGGACCCAGATACGCAGTATTTT. It encodes CASSVKGGVDPDTQYF.